The 26 T cell receptor beta chains reported below all come from one sample, sequenced in a study of CD8 T cells in Susac syndrome. With random hexamers, 0.5 to 1 ug RNA was reverse transcribed. One entry per CDR3 protein, called by TCRdb with MiXCR from the immunoSEQ multiplex PCR reads. The sample holds more than 250,000 distinct CDR3 sequences, just over 90% seen once. Sequencing input: CD4+ T cells from PBMCs. All receptors derive from a human donor with multiple sclerosis.

The CDR3 sequence is CASSPGSHWTGELFF. The CDR3 nucleotides are TGTGCCAGCAGCCCCGGCAGTCACTGGACCGGGGAGCTGTTTTTT. The chain employs TRBV7-9 and TRBJ2-2; no clear D gene. CDR3 length: 15 residues. Germline V CDR1 and CDR2: SEHNR, FQNEAQ (reference sequence). With 5 bases removed from V and 5 bases from J, the gap between germline ends came to 15 bases. Complete variable domain (other parts from reference TRBV7-9 and TRBJ2-2): DTGVSQNPRHKITKRGQNVTFRCDPISEHNRLYWYRQTLGQGPEFLTYFQNEAQLEKSRLLSDRFSAERPKGSFSTLEIQRTEQGDSAMYLCASSPGSHWTGELFFGEGSRLTVL.

This sequence joins TRBV11-2 and TRBJ2-4, with D possibly TRBD2 on 5 matching bases. The CDR3 runs to 14 residues. V was shortened by 2 bases and J by 9 bases, with 14 bases between the two germline ends. CDR1 and CDR2 (germline): SGHAT, FQNNGV. The CDR3 reads CASSLNPHGGIQYF. The CDR3 DNA is TGTGCCAGCAGCTTAAACCCCCACGGAGGCATTCAGTACTTC.

J is TRBJ1-1 and V is TRBV5-1; 11 bases align to TRBD1. The CDR3 runs 17 residues. V dropped 4 bases and J dropped 4; count of bases not matched to a gene: 12. CDR1 and CDR2 from the germline V gene are SGHRS and YFSETQ. This chain's CDR3 is CASSPTSGQGAITEAFF. As DNA, the CDR3 is TGCGCCAGCAGCCCAACTTCCGGACAGGGGGCAATCACTGAAGCTTTCTTT.

This rearrangement joins TRBV4-3 to TRBJ2-4, with D perhaps being TRBD1 or TRBD2 (5 bases each). V was shortened by 1 base and J by 6 bases, with 22 bases between the two germline ends. Germline CDR1 LGHNA, CDR2 YSLEER. The CDR3 is 18 residues long. The CDR3 sequence: CASSQALGVVEVGNIQYF. In DNA, the CDR3 is TGCGCCAGCAGCCAAGCCTTAGGGGTCGTGGAGGTCGGAAACATTCAGTACTTC.

This chain joins TRBV18 and TRBJ2-5, with D maybe TRBD2 (7 bases). The V and J ends lost 1 base and 2 bases respectively, with 20 bases between them. Germline V CDR1 and CDR2: KGHSH, LQKENI. This CDR3 is 18 amino acids long. The DNA of the CDR3 is TGTGCCAGCTCACCACTGGGGTCTGGCGGGGGCCCACAAGAGACCCAGTACTTC. Protein sequence: CASSPLGSGGGPQETQYF.

The chain employs TRBV5-1 and TRBJ2-1; 11 nucleotides align to TRBD2. The germline CDR1 and CDR2 sequences are SGHRS and YFSETQ. V shed 3 bases and J 6 bases; nucleotides not matched to a gene: 5. The CDR3 has 15 residues. The CDR3 reads CASSSPGLAANEQFF. For the CDR3, the DNA is TGCGCCAGCAGCTCGCCGGGACTAGCGGCCAATGAGCAGTTCTTC. The full variable domain, its missing parts supplied by reference TRBV5-1 and TRBJ2-1, is KAGVTQTPRYLIKTRGQQVTLSCSPISGHRSVSWYQQTPGQGLQFLFEYFSETQRNKGNFPGRFSGRQFSNSRSEMNVSTLELGDSALYLCASSSPGLAANEQFFGPGTRLTVL.

This chain joins TRBV7-2 and TRBJ1-1, with D tentatively TRBD1 (6 bases). Germline V lookup: CDR1 SGHTA, CDR2 FQGNSA. With 5 bases removed from V and 10 bases from J, the gap between germline ends came to 14 bases. This CDR3 spans 12 amino acids. For the CDR3, the DNA is TGTGCCAGCAGCGTTACAGGGCTCGTAGCTTTCTTT. Protein product: CASSVTGLVAFF.

The chain employs TRBV5-1 and TRBJ1-2, with 9 bases identical to TRBD1. The CDR3 runs 15 residues. V dropped 3 bases and J dropped 8; count of bases not matched to a gene: 11. Germline CDR1 SGHRS, CDR2 YFSETQ. The CDR3, as DNA: TGCGCCAGCAGCTCGTTGACAGGGGGGATGGCGGGCTACACCTTC. This gives the protein CASSSLTGGMAGYTF.

The gene calls are TRBV20-1 and TRBJ2-1, with 12 nucleotides matching TRBD1. CDR3 size: 14 residues. With 5 bases clipped from V and 12 bases from J, the junction kept 11 bases outside the gene matches. CDR1 DFQATT and CDR2 SNEGSKA come from the germline V gene (reference sequence). The CDR3 nucleotides read TGCAGTGCTCTAGTAGGGACAGGGGGCTTCGGGCAGTTCTTC. It specifies CSALVGTGGFGQFF.

The chain links TRBV25-1 to TRBJ1-1; a weak D match, TRBD1 (5 bases). The CDR3 runs 15 residues. Germline V CDR1 and CDR2: MGHDK, SYGVNS. V was pared by 6 bases and J by 5 bases, with 19 bases between. The CDR3 here is CASSLTAGLDTEAFF. CDR3 DNA: TGTGCCAGCAGCCTTACGGCGGGGCTGGATACTGAAGCTTTCTTT.

The chain joins TRBV6-2 or TRBV6-3 to TRBJ1-1; the D is unclear. V was trimmed by 4 bases and J by 6 bases, leaving 9 bases between them. In germline, CDR1 is MNHEY, CDR2 SVGEGT. This CDR3 has 12 residues. In nucleotides, the CDR3 is TGTGCCAGCAGTTTGAGGGCAGCTGAAGCTTTCTTT. Protein product: CASSLRAAEAFF.

The CDR3 reads CAWSDRFNYGYTF. CDR3 DNA: TGTGCCTGGAGTGACAGGTTTAACTATGGCTACACCTTC. The V and J genes are TRBV30 and TRBJ1-2; D possibly corresponds to TRBD1 (5 bases). Trimming pared 1 base from V and 1 base from J, leaving 7 bases between. The CDR3 is made up of 13 amino acids. Germline-derived CDR1 and CDR2 are GTSNPN and SVGIG (reference sequence).

This clonotype occurred once. This chain uses TRBV18 with TRBJ2-3, with D tentatively TRBD2 (6 bases). The CDR3 covers 15 residues. Trimming left V 1 base short and J 5 bases short, with 13 bases between. Germline loops: CDR1 KGHSH, CDR2 LQKENI. The CDR3 here is CASSPLLLSGDTQYF. The CDR3 coding sequence is TGTGCCAGCTCACCACTCCTCCTTAGCGGAGATACGCAGTATTTT.

The J gene is TRBJ2-1, the V gene TRBV20-1; the match to TRBD2 covers 9 bases. CDR1 is DFQATT, CDR2 SNEGSKA, per germline (reference sequence). The V and J ends lost 5 bases and 4 bases, in that order; junction bases with no gene match: 6. This CDR3 contains 14 residues. The CDR3 region is CSAYGLARYNEQFF. Here the CDR3 DNA reads TGCAGTGCTTACGGACTAGCGCGATACAATGAGCAGTTCTTC.

This clonotype was detected only once. The chain has TRBV4-3 and TRBJ2-5; D perhaps matches TRBD2 (6 bases). Looked up from germline, CDR1 is LGHNA and CDR2 is YSLEER. This CDR3 has 16 residues. The germline V and J ends were trimmed by 0 bases and 8 bases, with 19 bases remaining between them. CDR3 DNA sequence: TGCGCCAGCAGCCAAGATTCGGCGGGGACCCTGGATACCCAGTACTTC. This gives the protein CASSQDSAGTLDTQYF.

As regards this clonotype: It is unclear where the CDR3 begins or ends on the DNA, so no DNA is shown, and the CDR3 is as TCRdb lists it. The V call is TRBV20-1, the J call TRBJ2-2; TRBD2 is the table's D call, not checked against the DNA. The CDR3 is 16 amino acids in total, end residues counted. Germline V gives CDR1 DFQATT, CDR2 SNEGSKA (reference sequence). The CDR3 loop reads CSAREGGSRVPGSCFF.

The rearrangement joins TRBV15 to TRBJ1-2, with 10 bases aligning to TRBD1. The V gene end was trimmed by 0 bases and the J gene end by 1 base; junction bases not matched to a gene: 8. CDR3 length: 18 residues. Germline V gene sequence: CDR1 LNHNV, CDR2 YYDKDF (reference sequence). Written as DNA, the CDR3 is TGTGCCACCAGCAGAGACCGCTCCGGGACAGGGGATAACTATGGCTACACCTTC. The encoded protein is CATSRDRSGTGDNYGYTF.

The rearrangement uses TRBV30 and TRBJ1-1; D unresolved. V lost 4 bases, J lost 7 bases, and 10 bases lay in between. Looked up from germline, CDR1 is GTSNPN and CDR2 is SVGIG (reference sequence). This CDR3 is 11 amino acids long. The CDR3 sequence: CAWNSHGEAFF. CDR3 nucleotide sequence: TGTGCCTGGAATTCCCATGGTGAAGCTTTCTTT.

V and J are TRBV24-1 and TRBJ1-2; TRBD1 might be the D (6 bases). This CDR3 comprises 17 residues. The V end lost 2 bases, the J end lost 3 bases, and 18 bases lay between the germline ends. Germline lookup yields CDR1 KGHDR and CDR2 SFDVKD. The CDR3 is CATSDSSRGPLDYGYTF. In DNA form, the CDR3 reads TGTGCCACCAGTGATTCTTCTCGGGGGCCCCTCGACTATGGCTACACCTTC.

The chain carries TRBV2 and TRBJ1-2; no reliable D call. This CDR3 region has 13 residues. The germline gives CDR1 SNHLY, CDR2 FYNNEI. V lost 5 bases and J 0 bases, leaving 7 bases between the germline ends. CDR3 in DNA: TGTGCCAGCAGTTCGATATCTAACTATGGCTACACCTTC. Protein: CASSSISNYGYTF. The entire variable domain, with the rest obtained from reference TRBV2 and TRBJ1-2, is as follows: EPEVTQTPSHQVTQMGQEVILRCVPISNHLYFYWYRQILGQKVEFLVSFYNNEISEKSEIFDDQFSVERPDGSNFTLKIRSTKLEDSAMYFCASSSISNYGYTFGSGTRLTVV.

V is TRBV12-3 or TRBV12-4 and J is TRBJ2-7, with D perhaps matching TRBD1 or TRBD2 (5 bases each). This CDR3 spans 14 amino acids. V was trimmed by 4 bases and J by 3 bases, leaving 13 bases between them. CDR3 nucleotide sequence: TGTGCCAGCAGTTCCACCGGGACGGTCTACGAGCAGTACTTC. Translated, it gives CASSSTGTVYEQYF.

The rearrangement joins TRBV3-1 to TRBJ2-7; D is perhaps TRBD1 (5 bases). Trimming left V 1 base short and J 3 bases short, with 10 bases between. The CDR3 consists of 14 residues. Germline V gene data show CDR1 as LGHDT and CDR2 as YNNKEL (reference sequence). DNA of the CDR3: TGTGCCAGCAGCCAAGGGTCAGGGCGCTACGAGCAGTACTTC. This codes for CASSQGSGRYEQYF.

This clonotype came up a few times. V is TRBV29-1 and J is TRBJ2-7; TRBD2 matches at 7 bases. This CDR3 region has 13 residues. Per germline, CDR1 SQVTM and CDR2 ANQGSEA. Trimming took 8 bases from V and 7 from J; bases not matched to a gene: 14. CDR3 sequence reads: CSTSSGSVGEQYF. For the CDR3, the DNA is TGCAGCACCTCTAGCGGTTCTGTCGGGGAGCAGTACTTC.

The J gene is TRBJ1-1, the V gene TRBV9; TRBD1 might be the D (5 bases). Germline CDR1 SGDLS, CDR2 YYNGEE. CDR3 size: 15 residues. The V gene lost 3 bases and the J gene lost 3 bases, with 15 bases spanning the gap. CDR3: CASSAHGGEDTEAFF. The CDR3 nucleotides are TGTGCCAGCAGCGCCCATGGGGGAGAGGACACTGAAGCTTTCTTT.

The sample holds one count of this clonotype. The chain has TRBV20-1 and TRBJ2-5; 7 nucleotides match TRBD2. V shed 2 bases and J 3 bases; nucleotides not matched to a gene: 6. This CDR3 comprises 14 residues. From germline, CDR1 is DFQATT and CDR2 SNEGSKA (reference sequence). The CDR3 is CSARPGLAEETQYF. The CDR3 nucleotides read TGCAGTGCTAGACCTGGGCTAGCGGAAGAGACCCAGTACTTC.

This clonotype was seen a handful of times. The chain employs TRBV29-1 and TRBJ2-7; TRBD1 aligns across 9 bases. J was trimmed by 2 bases and V by 7 bases; bases with no gene match: 6. The CDR3 spans 13 residues. The germline V gene has CDR1 SQVTM and CDR2 ANQGSEA. This CDR3 reads CSAGTGYPYEQYF. Here the CDR3 DNA reads TGCAGCGCGGGGACAGGGTACCCCTACGAGCAGTACTTC.